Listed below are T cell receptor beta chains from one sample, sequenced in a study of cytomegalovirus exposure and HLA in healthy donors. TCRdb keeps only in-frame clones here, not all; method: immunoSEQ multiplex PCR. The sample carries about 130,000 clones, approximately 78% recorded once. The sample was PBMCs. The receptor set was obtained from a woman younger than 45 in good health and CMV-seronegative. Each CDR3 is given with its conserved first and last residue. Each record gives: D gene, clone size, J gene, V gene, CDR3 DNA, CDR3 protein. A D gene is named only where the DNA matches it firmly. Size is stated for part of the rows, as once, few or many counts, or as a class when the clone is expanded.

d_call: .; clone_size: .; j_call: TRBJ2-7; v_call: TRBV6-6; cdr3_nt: TGTGCCAGCAGAAACCGTGCAGGAGGACGGTCCTACGAGCAGTACTTC; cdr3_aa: CASRNRAGGRSYEQYF
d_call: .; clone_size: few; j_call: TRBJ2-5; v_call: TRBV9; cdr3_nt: TGTGCCAGCAGCGTAGGGCAGGGGGGTAGGGAGACCCAGTACTTC; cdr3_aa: CASSVGQGGRETQYF
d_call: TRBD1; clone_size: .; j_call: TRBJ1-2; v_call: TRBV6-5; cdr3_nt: TGTGCCAGCAGTTACCAGACAGGGGGCTATGGCTACACCTTC; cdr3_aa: CASSYQTGGYGYTF
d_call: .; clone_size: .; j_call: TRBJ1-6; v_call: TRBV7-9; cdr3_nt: TGTGCCAGCACCCAAAGGGGTGGTAATTCACCCCTCCACTTT; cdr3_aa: CASTQRGGNSPLHF
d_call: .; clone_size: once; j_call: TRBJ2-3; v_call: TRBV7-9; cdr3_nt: TGTTCCAGCAGCTTAGGTCAGGGGAGGGCAGATACGCAGTATTTT; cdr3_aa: CSSSLGQGRADTQYF
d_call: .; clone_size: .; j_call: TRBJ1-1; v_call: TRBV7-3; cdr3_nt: TGTGCCAGCAGCTTAACGGGAGGGACTGAAGCTTTCTTT; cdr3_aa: CASSLTGGTEAFF
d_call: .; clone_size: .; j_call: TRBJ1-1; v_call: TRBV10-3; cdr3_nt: TGTGCCACGACGGGACACTCGGAAACTGAAGCTTTCTTT; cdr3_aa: CATTGHSETEAFF
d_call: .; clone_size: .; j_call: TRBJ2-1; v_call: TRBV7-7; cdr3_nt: TGTGCTAGCAGCTTAGACAGCTACAATGAGCAGTTCTTC; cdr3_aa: CASSLDSYNEQFF
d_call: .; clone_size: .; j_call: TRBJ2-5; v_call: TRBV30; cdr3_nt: TGTGCCTGGAGTGTCCGAGAGACCCAGTACTTC; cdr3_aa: CAWSVRETQYF
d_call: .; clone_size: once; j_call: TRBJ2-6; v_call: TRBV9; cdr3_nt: TGTGCCAGCAGCGTAGACCAAGAGCTGACTTTC; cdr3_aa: CASSVDQELTF
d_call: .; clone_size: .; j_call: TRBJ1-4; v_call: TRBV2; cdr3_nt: TGTGCCAGCAGTAGGAGGGGAGAAGGTGAAAAACTGTTTTTT; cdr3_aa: CASSRRGEGEKLFF
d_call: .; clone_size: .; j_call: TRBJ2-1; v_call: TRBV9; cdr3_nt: TGTGCCAGCAGCGTACAGGGTAGCGGCCACAATGAGCAGTTCTTC; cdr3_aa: CASSVQGSGHNEQFF
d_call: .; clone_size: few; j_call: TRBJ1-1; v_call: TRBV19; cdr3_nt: TGTGCCAGTAGTCGTATCCCGGTCCTAAACACTGAAGCTTTCTTT; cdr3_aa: CASSRIPVLNTEAFF